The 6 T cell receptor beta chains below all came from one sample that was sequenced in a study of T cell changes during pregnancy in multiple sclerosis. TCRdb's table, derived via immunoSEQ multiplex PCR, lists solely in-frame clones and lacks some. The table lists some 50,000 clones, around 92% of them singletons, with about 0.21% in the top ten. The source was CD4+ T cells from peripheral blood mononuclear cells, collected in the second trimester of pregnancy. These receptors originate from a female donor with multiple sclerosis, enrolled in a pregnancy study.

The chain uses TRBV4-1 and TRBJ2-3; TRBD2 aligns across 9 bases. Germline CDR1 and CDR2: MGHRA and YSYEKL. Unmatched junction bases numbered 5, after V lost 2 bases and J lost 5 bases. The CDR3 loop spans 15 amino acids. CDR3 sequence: CASSQRRGGLDTQYF. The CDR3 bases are TGCGCCAGCAGCCAAAGGCGGGGGGGCCTAGATACGCAGTATTTT.

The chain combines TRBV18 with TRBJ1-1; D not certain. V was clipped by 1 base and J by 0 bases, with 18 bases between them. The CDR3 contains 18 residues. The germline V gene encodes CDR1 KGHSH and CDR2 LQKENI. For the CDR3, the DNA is TGTGCCAGCTCACCACGGTCCGGATTCGAGGGATTGAACACTGAAGCTTTCTTT. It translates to CASSPRSGFEGLNTEAFF.

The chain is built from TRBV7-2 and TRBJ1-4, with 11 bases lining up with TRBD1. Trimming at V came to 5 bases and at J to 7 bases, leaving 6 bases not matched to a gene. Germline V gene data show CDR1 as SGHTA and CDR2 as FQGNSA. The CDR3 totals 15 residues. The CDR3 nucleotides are TGTGCCAGCAGCCCGCGGACAGGGGGCTGTGAAAAACTGTTTTTT. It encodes CASSPRTGGCEKLFF.

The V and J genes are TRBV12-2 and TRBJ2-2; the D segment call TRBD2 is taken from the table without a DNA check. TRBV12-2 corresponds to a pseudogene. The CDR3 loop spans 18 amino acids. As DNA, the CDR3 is TGTGCAAGTCGCTTCGAGACTAGCGGGAGGGCCAGTACCGGGGAGCTGTTTTTT. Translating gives CASRFETSGRASTGELFF.

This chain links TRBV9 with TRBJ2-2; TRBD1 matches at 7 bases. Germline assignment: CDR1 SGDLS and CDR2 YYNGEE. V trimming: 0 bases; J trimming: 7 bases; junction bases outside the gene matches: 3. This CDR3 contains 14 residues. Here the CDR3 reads CASSVDTGVGELFF. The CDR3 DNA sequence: TGTGCCAGCAGCGTAGACACAGGGGTCGGGGAGCTGTTTTTT.

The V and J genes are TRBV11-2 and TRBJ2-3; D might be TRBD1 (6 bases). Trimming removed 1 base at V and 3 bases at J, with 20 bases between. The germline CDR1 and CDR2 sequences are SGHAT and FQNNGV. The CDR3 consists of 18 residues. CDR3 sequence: CASSLVGFGRGFTDTQYF. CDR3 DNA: TGTGCCAGCAGCTTAGTTGGCTTTGGCAGGGGATTTACAGATACGCAGTATTTT.